Presented here are 10 T cell receptor beta chains from one specimen sequenced in a study of early T cells in non-severe SARS-CoV-2 infection. TCRdb processed the 5' RACE reads anew with MiXCR; each CDR3 protein has one entry. The sample shows tens of thousands of distinct CDR3 sequences, approximately 10% of them seen only once. Sequencing used whole blood. Receptors originate from an adult who was a healthcare worker with PCR-confirmed SARS-CoV-2 infection or an uninfected control (not recorded which).

The rearrangement links TRBV29-1 to TRBJ1-5; 8 bases are a match to TRBD1. The germline CDR1 and CDR2 sequences are SQVTM and ANQGSEA. The J segment lost 7 bases and the V segment lost 4 bases, leaving 6 bases of the junction unmatched. CDR3 length equals 13 residues. CDR3 loop: CSVGTGRKQPQHF. In DNA, the CDR3 is TGCAGCGTTGGGACAGGGAGGAAACAGCCCCAGCATTTT.

This clonotype has ten or more counts. J is TRBJ1-1 and V is TRBV18; D is possibly TRBD1 (5 bases). V lost 3 bases and J 4 bases, leaving 12 bases between the germline ends. Germline V gene sequence: CDR1 KGHSH, CDR2 LQKENI. The CDR3 has 14 amino acids. The CDR3 sequence: CASSPGVGVTEAFF. The CDR3 DNA reads TGTGCCAGCTCACCGGGAGTGGGGGTCACTGAAGCTTTCTTT.

This clonotype was detected a few times. This sequence joins TRBV3-1 and TRBJ2-1, with D unclear. V lost 5 bases and J 10 bases, leaving 9 bases between the germline ends. This CDR3 spans 11 amino acids. CDR1 and CDR2 (germline): LGHDT, YNNKEL (reference sequence). The chain's CDR3 is CASSSVTEQFF. The CDR3 region has the DNA TGTGCCAGCAGCTCAGTTACCGAGCAGTTCTTC.

As regards this clonotype: A much larger clone lies one base from this, so it may be a read error. The chain combines TRBV20-1 with TRBJ2-4; no reliable D call. The germline V and J ends were trimmed by 2 bases and 0 bases, with 8 bases remaining between them. Germline lookup yields CDR1 DFQATT and CDR2 SNEGSKA (reference sequence). This CDR3 has 14 residues. The CDR3 spells CSARSSVAKNIQYF. The DNA of the CDR3 is TGCAGTGCTAGAAGCAGCGTAGCCAAAAACATTCAGTACTTC.

This clonotype was observed a handful of times. V gene TRBV6-2 or TRBV6-3 combines with J gene TRBJ2-1; D possibly corresponds to TRBD2 (6 bases). V shed 0 bases and J shed 4 bases, with 16 bases lying between them. The V gene's germline CDR1 is MNHEY and CDR2 SVGEGT. The CDR3 is 17 amino acids. The CDR3 DNA is TGTGCCAGCAGTTACTCGCCGGGAACGGGGGTATACAATGAGCAGTTCTTC. It is translated as CASSYSPGTGVYNEQFF.

This clonotype was seen repeatedly, ten times or more. The chain recombines TRBV20-1 with TRBJ1-3; D uncertain. Trimming took 6 bases from V and 0 from J, leaving 9 bases between them. There are 13 residues in the CDR3. Germline lookup yields CDR1 DFQATT and CDR2 SNEGSKA (reference sequence). The CDR3 sequence is CSAKESSGNTIYF. DNA of the CDR3: TGCAGTGCCAAAGAGAGCTCTGGAAACACCATATATTTT.

V gene TRBV9 combines with J gene TRBJ1-1, with 7 bases that match TRBD1. Germline-derived CDR1 and CDR2 are SGDLS and YYNGEE. This CDR3 region has 16 residues. J was trimmed by 6 bases and V by 0 bases; bases with no gene match: 11. This CDR3 reads CASSVAPGQVGSEAFF. The CDR3 coding sequence is TGTGCCAGCAGCGTAGCTCCCGGACAGGTAGGCTCTGAAGCTTTCTTT.

The chain has TRBV10-3 and TRBJ2-5, with unresolved D. V lost 2 bases and J 4 bases, leaving 8 bases between the germline ends. Germline CDR1 and CDR2: ENHRY and SYGVKD. The CDR3 runs 13 residues. The CDR3 region has the DNA TGTGCCATCAGTGAGACAGTTCGAGAGACCCAGTACTTC. Residues: CAISETVRETQYF.

This clonotype was counted a few times. J is TRBJ1-2 and V is TRBV3-1; 7 nucleotides line up with TRBD1. CDR1 and CDR2 (germline): LGHDT, YNNKEL (reference sequence). The J segment lost 2 bases and the V segment lost 1 base, leaving 4 bases of the junction unmatched. CDR3 length equals 15 residues. CDR3 protein: CASSQGQGGNYGYTF. In DNA, the CDR3 is TGTGCCAGCAGCCAAGGCCAGGGGGGGAACTATGGCTACACCTTC. Together with reference TRBV3-1 and TRBJ1-2, the CDR3 gives the full variable domain: DTAVSQTPKYLVTQMGNDKSIKCEQNLGHDTMYWYKQDSKKFLKIMFSYNNKELIINETVPNRFSPKSPDKAHLNLHINSLELGDSAVYFCASSQGQGGNYGYTFGSGTRLTVV.

This clonotype was detected only a few times. The J gene is TRBJ1-2, the V gene TRBV7-2; possibly TRBD1 for D (6 bases). Germline V CDR1 and CDR2: SGHTA, FQGNSA. This CDR3 spans 12 amino acids. The V end lost 0 bases, the J end lost 7 bases, and 6 bases lay between the germline ends. The CDR3, as DNA: TGTGCCAGCAGCTTAGCAGGGGGTGGCTACACCTTC. Protein sequence: CASSLAGGGYTF.